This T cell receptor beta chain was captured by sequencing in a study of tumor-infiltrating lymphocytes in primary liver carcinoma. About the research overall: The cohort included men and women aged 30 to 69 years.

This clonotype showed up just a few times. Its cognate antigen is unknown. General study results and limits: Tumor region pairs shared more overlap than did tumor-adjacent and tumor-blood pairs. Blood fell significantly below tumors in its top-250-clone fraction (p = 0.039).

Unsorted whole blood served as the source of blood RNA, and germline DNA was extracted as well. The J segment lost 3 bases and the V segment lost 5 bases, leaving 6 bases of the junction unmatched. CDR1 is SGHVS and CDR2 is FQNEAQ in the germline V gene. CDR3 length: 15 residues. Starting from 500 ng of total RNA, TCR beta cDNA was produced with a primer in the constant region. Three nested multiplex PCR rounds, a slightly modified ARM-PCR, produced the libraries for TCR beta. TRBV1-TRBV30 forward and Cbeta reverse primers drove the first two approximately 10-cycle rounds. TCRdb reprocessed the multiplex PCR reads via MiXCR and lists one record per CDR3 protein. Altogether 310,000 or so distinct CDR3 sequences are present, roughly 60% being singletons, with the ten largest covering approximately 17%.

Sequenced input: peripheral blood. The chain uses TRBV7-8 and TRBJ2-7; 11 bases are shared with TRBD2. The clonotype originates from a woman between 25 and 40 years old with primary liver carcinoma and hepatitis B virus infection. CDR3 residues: CASSRPGLADYEQYF. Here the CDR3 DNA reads TGTGCCAGCAGCCGCCCGGGACTAGCGGACTACGAGCAGTACTTC.